Each of the 6 T cell receptor beta chains below was sequenced from the same sample in a study of T cells in localized non-small cell lung cancer. Assay used: immunoSEQ multiplex PCR; TCRdb lists only in-frame clones, some missing. The data show 39,000 or so clones, with approximately 80% seen just once and 7.8% held by the top ten. The starting material was PBMCs, obtained before any cancer treatment. The receptors were gathered from a man aged 40 to 70 with stage II lung adenocarcinoma.

V gene TRBV12-5 combines with J gene TRBJ2-1; 12 nucleotides match TRBD1. V was pared by 7 bases and J by 6 bases, with 13 bases of the junction left unmatched. The CDR3 has 17 amino acids. Germline V gene sequence: CDR1 LGHNT, CDR2 FRNRAP. CDR3 loop: CASAPPTGDRGLNEQFF. CDR3 in DNA: TGTGCTAGTGCCCCCCCCACCGGGGACAGGGGGCTCAATGAGCAGTTCTTC.

This sequence joins TRBV19 and TRBJ2-1, with 9 nucleotides matching TRBD2. This CDR3 has 17 residues. With V trimmed by 2 bases and J by 9 bases, 14 bases remained unmatched. Germline V gene sequence: CDR1 LNHDA, CDR2 SQIVND (reference sequence). The CDR3 loop is CASSILSAGGRAIEQFF. The CDR3 coding sequence is TGTGCCAGTAGTATACTAAGTGCGGGCGGGAGGGCCATTGAGCAGTTCTTC.

V gene TRBV30 combines with J gene TRBJ1-5; D possibly corresponds to TRBD1 (6 bases). The V gene's germline CDR1 is GTSNPN and CDR2 SVGIG (reference sequence). The CDR3 spans 16 residues. Trimming left V 4 bases short and J 2 bases short, with 18 bases between. The CDR3 region has the DNA TGTGCCTGGAATAATCCGGGACAACGACGCAATCAGCCCCAGCATTTT. Its translation: CAWNNPGQRRNQPQHF.

Only a few counts were recorded for this clone. The chain carries TRBV7-9 and TRBJ2-7, with D uncertain. The germline CDR1 and CDR2 sequences are SEHNR and FQNEAQ (reference sequence). The length of the CDR3 is 13 residues. With 0 bases removed from V and 4 bases from J, the gap between germline ends came to 7 bases. CDR3 nucleotides: TGTGCCAGCAGCTTAGCAGGTTGGTACGAGCAGTACTTC. Its translation: CASSLAGWYEQYF.

A single count supports this clone. The rearrangement uses TRBV19 and TRBJ2-3, with 9 nucleotides matching TRBD1. The trim removed 7 bases at V and 6 bases at J, leaving 8 bases unmatched. The CDR3 covers 14 residues. Germline V gene data show CDR1 as LNHDA and CDR2 as SQIVND (reference sequence). In DNA, the CDR3 is TGTGCCAGTACCAAGACAGGGGGGTCTGATACGCAGTATTTT. Translation: CASTKTGGSDTQYF.

The rearrangement joins TRBV28 to TRBJ2-3, with D perhaps TRBD2 (7 bases). Germline V gene sequence: CDR1 MDHEN, CDR2 SYDVKM. There are 16 residues in the CDR3. The V end was cut by 6 bases, the J end by 3 bases, with 19 bases between. The CDR3 sequence: CASSVLGGLGTDTQYF. The CDR3 DNA is TGTGCCAGCAGCGTCTTGGGGGGGCTGGGGACAGATACGCAGTATTTT.